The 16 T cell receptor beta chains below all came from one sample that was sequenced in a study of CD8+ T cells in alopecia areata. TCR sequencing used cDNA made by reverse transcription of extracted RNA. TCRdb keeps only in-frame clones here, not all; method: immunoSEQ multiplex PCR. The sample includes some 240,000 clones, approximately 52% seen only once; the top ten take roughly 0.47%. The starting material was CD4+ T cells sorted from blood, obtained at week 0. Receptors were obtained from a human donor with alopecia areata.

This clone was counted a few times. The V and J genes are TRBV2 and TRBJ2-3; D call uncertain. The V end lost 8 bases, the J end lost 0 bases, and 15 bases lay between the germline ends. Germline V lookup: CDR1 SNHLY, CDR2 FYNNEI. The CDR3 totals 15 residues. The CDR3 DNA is TGTGCCAGCCGGTCGAACAGCGTAAGCACAGATACGCAGTATTTT. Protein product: CASRSNSVSTDTQYF.

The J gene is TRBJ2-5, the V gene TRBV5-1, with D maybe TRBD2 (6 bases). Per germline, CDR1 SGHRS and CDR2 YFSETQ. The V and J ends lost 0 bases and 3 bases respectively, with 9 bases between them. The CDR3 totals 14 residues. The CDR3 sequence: CASSLGGTKETQYF. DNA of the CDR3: TGCGCCAGCAGCTTGGGCGGGACGAAAGAGACCCAGTACTTC.

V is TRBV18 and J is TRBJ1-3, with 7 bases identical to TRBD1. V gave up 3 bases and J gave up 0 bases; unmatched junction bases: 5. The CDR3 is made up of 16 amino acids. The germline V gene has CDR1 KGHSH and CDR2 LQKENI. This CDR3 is CASSPNDRASGNTIYF. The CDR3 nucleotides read TGTGCCAGCTCACCCAATGACAGGGCCTCTGGAAACACCATATATTTT.

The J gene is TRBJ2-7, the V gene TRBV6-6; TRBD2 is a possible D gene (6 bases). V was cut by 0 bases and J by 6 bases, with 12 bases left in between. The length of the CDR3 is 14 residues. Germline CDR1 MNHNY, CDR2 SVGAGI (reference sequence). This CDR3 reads CASSYSGQGGEQYF. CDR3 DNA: TGTGCCAGCAGTTACTCGGGGCAGGGAGGCGAGCAGTACTTC.

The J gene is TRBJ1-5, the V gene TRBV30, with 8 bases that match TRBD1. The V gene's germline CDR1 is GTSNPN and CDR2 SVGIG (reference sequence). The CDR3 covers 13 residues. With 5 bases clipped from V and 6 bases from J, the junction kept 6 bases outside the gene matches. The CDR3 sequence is CAWSGQDPQPQHF. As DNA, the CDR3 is TGTGCCTGGTCGGGACAGGACCCTCAGCCCCAGCATTTT.

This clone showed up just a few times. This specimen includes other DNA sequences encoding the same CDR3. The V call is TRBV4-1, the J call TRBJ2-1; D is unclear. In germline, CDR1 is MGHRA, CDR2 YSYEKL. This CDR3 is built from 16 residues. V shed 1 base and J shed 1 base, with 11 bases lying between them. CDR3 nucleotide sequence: TGCGCCAGCAGCCAAGTCGACTTAATTTCCTACAATGAGCAGTTCTTC. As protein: CASSQVDLISYNEQFF.

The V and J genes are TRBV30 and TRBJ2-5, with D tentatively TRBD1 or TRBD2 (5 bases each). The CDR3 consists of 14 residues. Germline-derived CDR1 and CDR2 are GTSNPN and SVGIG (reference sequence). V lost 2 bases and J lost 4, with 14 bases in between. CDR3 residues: CAWSYGARGETQYF. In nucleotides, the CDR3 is TGTGCCTGGAGTTACGGGGCGCGAGGAGAGACCCAGTACTTC. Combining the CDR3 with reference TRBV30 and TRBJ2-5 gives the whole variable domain SQTIHQWPATLVQPVGSPLSLECTVEGTSNPNLYWYRQAAGRGLQLLFYSVGIGQISSEVPQNLSASRPQDRQFILSSKKLLLSDSGFYLCAWSYGARGETQYFGPGTRLLVL.

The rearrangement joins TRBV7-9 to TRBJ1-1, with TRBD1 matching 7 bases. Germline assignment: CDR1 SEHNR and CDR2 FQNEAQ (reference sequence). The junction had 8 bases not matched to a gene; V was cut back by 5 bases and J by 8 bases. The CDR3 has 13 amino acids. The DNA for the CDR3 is TGTGCCAGCAGCACAAGGGACAGCCTCGAAGCTTTCTTT. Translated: CASSTRDSLEAFF.

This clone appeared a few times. CDR3 sequence reads: CASSLPLATNEKLFF. CDR3 DNA: TGTGCCAGCAGCCTCCCCTTGGCAACTAATGAAAAACTGTTTTTT. The V gene is TRBV7-9, the J gene TRBJ1-4; D is ambiguous. V was shortened by 5 bases and J by 0 bases, with 10 bases between the two germline ends. The CDR3 is 15 residues long. Germline-derived CDR1 and CDR2 are SEHNR and FQNEAQ (reference sequence). Full variable domain (missing parts from reference TRBV7-9 and TRBJ1-4): DTGVSQNPRHKITKRGQNVTFRCDPISEHNRLYWYRQTLGQGPEFLTYFQNEAQLEKSRLLSDRFSAERPKGSFSTLEIQRTEQGDSAMYLCASSLPLATNEKLFFGSGTQLSVL.

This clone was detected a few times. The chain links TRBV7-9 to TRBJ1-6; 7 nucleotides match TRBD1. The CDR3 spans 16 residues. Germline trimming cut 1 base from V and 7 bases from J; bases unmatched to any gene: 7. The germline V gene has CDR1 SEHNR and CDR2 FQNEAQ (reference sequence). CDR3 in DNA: TGTGCCAGCAGCTTAGGCGGGTACAGGGGAAATTCACCCCTCCACTTT. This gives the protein CASSLGGYRGNSPLHF.

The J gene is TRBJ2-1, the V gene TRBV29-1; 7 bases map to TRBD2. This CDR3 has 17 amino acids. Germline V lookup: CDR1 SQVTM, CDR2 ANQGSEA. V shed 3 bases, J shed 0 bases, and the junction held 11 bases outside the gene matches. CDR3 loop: CSVDRGRAGISYNEQFF. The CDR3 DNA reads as TGCAGCGTTGACCGAGGGAGGGCCGGGATCTCCTACAATGAGCAGTTCTTC.

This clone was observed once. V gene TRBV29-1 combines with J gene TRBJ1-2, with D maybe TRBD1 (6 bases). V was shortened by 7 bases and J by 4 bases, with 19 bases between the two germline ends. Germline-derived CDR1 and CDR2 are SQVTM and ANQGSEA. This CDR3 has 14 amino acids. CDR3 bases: TGCAGCGCTAATCAAAGGGGGGGATTCTATGGCTACACCTTC. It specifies CSANQRGGFYGYTF.

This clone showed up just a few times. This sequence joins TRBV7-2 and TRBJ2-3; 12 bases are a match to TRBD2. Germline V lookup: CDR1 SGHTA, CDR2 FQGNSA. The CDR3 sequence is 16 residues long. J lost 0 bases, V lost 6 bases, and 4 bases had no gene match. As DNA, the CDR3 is TGTGCCAGCAGTTCCGGACTAGCGGGGAGCACAGATACGCAGTATTTT. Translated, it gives CASSSGLAGSTDTQYF.

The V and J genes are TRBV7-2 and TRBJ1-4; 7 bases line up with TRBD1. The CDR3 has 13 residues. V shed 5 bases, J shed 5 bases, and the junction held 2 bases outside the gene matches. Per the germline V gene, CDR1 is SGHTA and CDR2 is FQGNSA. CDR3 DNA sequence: TGTGCCAGCAGCGGGGGACAGAATGAAAAACTGTTTTTT. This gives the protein CASSGGQNEKLFF.

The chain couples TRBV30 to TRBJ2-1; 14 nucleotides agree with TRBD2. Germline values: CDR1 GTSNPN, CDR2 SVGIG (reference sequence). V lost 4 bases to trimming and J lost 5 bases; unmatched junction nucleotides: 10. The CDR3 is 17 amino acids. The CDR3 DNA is TGTGCCTGGACCACAGGACTAGCGGGAGGCCTTAACAATGAGCAGTTCTTC. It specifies CAWTTGLAGGLNNEQFF. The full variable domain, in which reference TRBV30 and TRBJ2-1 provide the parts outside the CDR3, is SQTIHQWPATLVQPVGSPLSLECTVEGTSNPNLYWYRQAAGRGLQLLFYSVGIGQISSEVPQNLSASRPQDRQFILSSKKLLLSDSGFYLCAWTTGLAGGLNNEQFFGPGTRLTVL.

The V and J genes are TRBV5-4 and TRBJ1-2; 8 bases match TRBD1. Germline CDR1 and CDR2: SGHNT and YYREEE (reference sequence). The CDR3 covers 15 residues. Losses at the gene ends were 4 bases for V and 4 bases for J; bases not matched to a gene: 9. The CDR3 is CASSTWTGNAYGYTF. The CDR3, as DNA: TGTGCCAGCAGCACTTGGACAGGGAACGCCTATGGCTACACCTTC.